The T cell receptor beta chain under discussion was sequenced for a study of Ad26.COV2.S vaccination and SARS-CoV-2 variants. Study background: Vaccine-arm donor from the placebo-controlled COV1001 Ad26.COV2.S trial. Donor got 5x10^10 or 1x10^11 viral particles of Ad26.COV2.S.

Whole-study results and caveats: Researchers reported similar non-spike TCR breadth in vaccine and placebo recipients. Relative to placebo recipients, vaccine recipients exhibited elevated spike-specific TCR breadth.

The V segment lost 1 base and the J segment 9 bases; nucleotides outside the gene matches: 4. Per the germline V gene, CDR1 is KGHSY and CDR2 is FQNENV. This CDR3 is 15 amino acids long. The sample's treatment: around 19 received Ad26.COV2.S at low or high dose, single or two shots; 5 received placebo; per-sample allocation not given. Sampling was done on day 63 after the first vaccine or placebo injection. Remarks on this clone: Antigen: not known.

Generated by immunoSEQ multiplex PCR, the TCRdb table keeps only in-frame clones and is missing some. The sample includes approximately 460,000 clones, roughly 87% seen only once; the top ten take about 1.5%. This specimen was peripheral blood, taken in a trial of Ad26.COV2.S vaccine versus placebo. The source is a person between 18 and 65 years old who received the Ad26.COV2.S COVID-19 vaccine or a placebo. The chain recombines TRBV16 with TRBJ2-1, with TRBD2 matching 12 bases. CDR3 residues: CASSQYLAGGVEQFF. The DNA for the CDR3 is TGTGCCAGCAGCCAATACCTAGCGGGAGGGGTTGAGCAGTTCTTC.